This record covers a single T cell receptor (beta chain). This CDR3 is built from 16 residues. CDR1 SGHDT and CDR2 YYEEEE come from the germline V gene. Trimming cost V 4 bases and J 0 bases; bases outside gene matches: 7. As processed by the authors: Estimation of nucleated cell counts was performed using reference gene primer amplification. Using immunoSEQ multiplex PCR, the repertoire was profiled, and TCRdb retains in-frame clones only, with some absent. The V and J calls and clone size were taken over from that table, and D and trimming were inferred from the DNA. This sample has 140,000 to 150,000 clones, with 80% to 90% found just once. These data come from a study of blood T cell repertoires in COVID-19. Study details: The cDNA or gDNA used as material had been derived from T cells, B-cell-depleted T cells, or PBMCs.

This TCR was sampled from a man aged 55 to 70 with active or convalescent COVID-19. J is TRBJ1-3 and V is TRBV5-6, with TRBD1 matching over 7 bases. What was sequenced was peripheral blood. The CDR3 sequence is CASSPPDRSSGNTIYF. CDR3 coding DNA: TGTGCCAGCAGCCCCCCGGACAGGAGCTCTGGAAACACCATATATTTT.